This T cell receptor (beta chain) was retrieved from a study of cytomegalovirus exposure and HLA in healthy donors. Study information: Researchers previously reported finding fewer than 140 million unique TCR beta sequences from 170 million or so T cells.

Germline values: CDR1 MDHEN, CDR2 SYDVKM. V lost 4 bases, J lost 5 bases, and 5 bases lay in between. The CDR3 loop spans 11 amino acids. As to this clone: What it recognizes is unknown.

It was with 60 Vbeta and 13 Jbeta primers that the PCR ran. Clones were sequenced by immunoSEQ multiplex PCR, and TCRdb holds only the in-frame ones, with some missing. The sample shows about 120,000 clones, around 77% of them seen only once. Overall study findings and caveats: The majority of CMV-associated TCR beta chains were reported as apparently HLA-restricted in a later analysis. Reports indicate that TCR beta sequences accurately predicted the HLA-A and HLA-B alleles of most subjects.

This sequence joins TRBV28 and TRBJ1-2; D remains unclear. This receptor was obtained from a human donor in good health. Sequences were obtained from PBMCs. CDR3 nucleotides: TGTGCCAGCAGTTCCCTATATGGCTACACCTTC. Translated: CASSSLYGYTF.